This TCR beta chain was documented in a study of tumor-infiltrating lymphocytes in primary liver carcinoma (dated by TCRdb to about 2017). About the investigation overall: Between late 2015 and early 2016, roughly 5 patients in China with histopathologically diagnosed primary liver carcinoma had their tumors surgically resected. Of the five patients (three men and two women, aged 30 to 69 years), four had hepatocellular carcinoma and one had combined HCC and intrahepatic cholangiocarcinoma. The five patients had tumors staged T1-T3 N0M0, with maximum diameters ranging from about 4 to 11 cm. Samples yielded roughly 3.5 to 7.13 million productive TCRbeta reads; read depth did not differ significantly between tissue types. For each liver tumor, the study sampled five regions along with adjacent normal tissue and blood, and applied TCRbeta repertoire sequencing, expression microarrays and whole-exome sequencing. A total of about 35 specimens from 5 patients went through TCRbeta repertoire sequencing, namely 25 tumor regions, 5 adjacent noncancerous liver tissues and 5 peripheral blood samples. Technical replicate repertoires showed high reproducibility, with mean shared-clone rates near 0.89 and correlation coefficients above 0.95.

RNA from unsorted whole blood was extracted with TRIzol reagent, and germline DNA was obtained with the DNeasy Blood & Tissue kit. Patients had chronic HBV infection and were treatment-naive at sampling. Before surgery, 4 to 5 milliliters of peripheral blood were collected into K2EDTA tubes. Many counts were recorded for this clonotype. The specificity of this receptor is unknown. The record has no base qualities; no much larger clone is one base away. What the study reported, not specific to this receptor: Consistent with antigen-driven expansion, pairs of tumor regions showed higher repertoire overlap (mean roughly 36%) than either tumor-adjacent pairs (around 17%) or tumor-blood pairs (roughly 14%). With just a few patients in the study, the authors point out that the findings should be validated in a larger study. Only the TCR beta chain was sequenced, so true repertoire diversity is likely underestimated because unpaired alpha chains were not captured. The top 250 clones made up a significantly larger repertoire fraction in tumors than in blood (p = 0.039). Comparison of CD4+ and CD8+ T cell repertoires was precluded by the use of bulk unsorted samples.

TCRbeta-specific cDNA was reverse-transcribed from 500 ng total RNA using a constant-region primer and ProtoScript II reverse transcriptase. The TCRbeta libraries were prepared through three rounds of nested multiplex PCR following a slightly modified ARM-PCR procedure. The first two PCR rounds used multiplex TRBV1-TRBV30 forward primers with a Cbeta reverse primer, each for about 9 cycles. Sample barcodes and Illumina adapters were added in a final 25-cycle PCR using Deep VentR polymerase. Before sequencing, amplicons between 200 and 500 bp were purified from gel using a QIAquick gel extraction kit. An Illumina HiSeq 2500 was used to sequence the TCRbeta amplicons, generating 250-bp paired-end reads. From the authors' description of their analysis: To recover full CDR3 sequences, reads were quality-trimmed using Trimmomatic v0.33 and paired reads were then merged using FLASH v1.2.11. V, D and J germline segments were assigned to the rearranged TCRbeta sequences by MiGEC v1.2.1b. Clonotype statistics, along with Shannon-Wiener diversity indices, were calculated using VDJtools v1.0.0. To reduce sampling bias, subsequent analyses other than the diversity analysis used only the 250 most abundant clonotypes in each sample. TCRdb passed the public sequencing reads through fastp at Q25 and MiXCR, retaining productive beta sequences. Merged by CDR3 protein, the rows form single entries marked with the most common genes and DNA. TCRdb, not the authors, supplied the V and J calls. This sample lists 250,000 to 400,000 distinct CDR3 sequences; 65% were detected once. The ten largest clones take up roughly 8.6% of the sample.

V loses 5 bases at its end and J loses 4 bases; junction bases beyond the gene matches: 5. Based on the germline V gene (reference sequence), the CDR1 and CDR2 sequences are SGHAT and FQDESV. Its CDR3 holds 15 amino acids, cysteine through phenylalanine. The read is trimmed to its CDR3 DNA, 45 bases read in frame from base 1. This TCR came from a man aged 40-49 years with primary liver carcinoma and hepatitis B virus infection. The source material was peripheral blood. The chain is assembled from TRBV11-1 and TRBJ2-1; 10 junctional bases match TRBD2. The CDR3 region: CASSPGLAAYNEQFF. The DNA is TGTGCCAGCAGCCCCGGACTAGCGGCATACAATGAGCAGTTCTTC. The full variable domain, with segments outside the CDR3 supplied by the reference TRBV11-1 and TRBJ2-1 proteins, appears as EAEVAQSPRYKITEKSQAVAFWCDPISGHATLYWYRQILGQGPELLVQFQDESVVDDSQLPKDRFSAERLKGVDSTLKIQPAELGDSAMYLCASSPGLAAYNEQFFGPGTRLTVL.